The 12 T cell receptor beta chains given below trace back to one sample, sequenced in a study of blood T cell repertoires in COVID-19. The assay was immunoSEQ multiplex PCR, and TCRdb's table has in-frame clones only and misses some. The sample includes roughly 88,000 clones, around 88% of them seen just once. The sequencing sample was made of peripheral blood. The receptors stem from a woman aged 55-75 years with COVID-19, enrolled during active disease.

The sample holds a few counts of this clone. J is TRBJ1-5 and V is TRBV7-2; D is undetermined. CDR1 and CDR2 from the germline V gene are SGHTA and FQGNSA. Between the trimmed V and J ends, which lost 3 bases and 2 bases, there was a span of 14 bases. This CDR3 is 16 amino acids long. This CDR3 reads CASSFRSDYGNQPQHF. Here the CDR3 DNA reads TGTGCCAGCAGCTTTAGAAGCGATTATGGCAATCAGCCCCAGCATTTT.

The rearrangement joins TRBV4-2 to TRBJ1-3; 8 nucleotides line up with TRBD1. V shed 2 bases, J shed 0 bases, and the junction held 9 bases outside the gene matches. Germline V lookup: CDR1 LGHNA, CDR2 YNFKEQ. This CDR3 contains 18 residues. The CDR3 reads CASSQPGQGLSSGNTIYF. The CDR3, as DNA: TGTGCCAGCAGCCAACCCGGACAGGGATTGAGCTCTGGAAACACCATATATTTT.

The gene calls are TRBV27 and TRBJ2-1, with D maybe TRBD1 (5 bases). The length of the CDR3 is 14 residues. The V gene's germline CDR1 is MNHEY and CDR2 SMNVEV (reference sequence). V lost 4 bases and J lost 3, with 10 bases in between. This chain's CDR3 is CASSSQGVYNEQFF. Here the CDR3 DNA reads TGTGCCAGCAGTTCGCAGGGTGTCTACAATGAGCAGTTCTTC.

The chain carries TRBV6-5 and TRBJ1-3; a weak D match, TRBD1 (5 bases). This CDR3 is 14 amino acids long. V lost 6 bases and J lost 2, with 11 bases in between. Germline V gene sequence: CDR1 MNHEY, CDR2 SVGAGI. CDR3 amino acids: CASRVGATGNTIYF. DNA of the CDR3: TGTGCCAGCAGAGTTGGGGCTACTGGAAACACCATATATTTT.

This chain joins TRBV9 and TRBJ1-3; D is undetermined. Between the trimmed V and J ends, which lost 1 base and 0 bases, there was a span of 8 bases. CDR1 SGDLS and CDR2 YYNGEE come from the germline V gene. This CDR3 spans 15 amino acids. CDR3 sequence reads: CASSVSGSSGNTIYF. The DNA of the CDR3 is TGTGCCAGCAGCGTAAGCGGTAGCTCTGGAAACACCATATATTTT. Supplemented by reference TRBV9 and TRBJ1-3, the full variable domain reads DSGVTQTPKHLITATGQRVTLRCSPRSGDLSVYWYQQSLDQGLQFLIQYYNGEERAKGNILERFSAQQFPDLHSELNLSSLELGDSALYFCASSVSGSSGNTIYFGEGSWLTVV.

V usage is TRBV5-1 and J usage is TRBJ1-1; TRBD1 agrees at 10 bases. The CDR3 is 16 residues long. The germline V gene has CDR1 SGHRS and CDR2 YFSETQ. J gave up 3 bases and V 3 bases, and 8 bases lay outside the gene matches. The CDR3 DNA is TGCGCCAGCAGCTCGAGAACAGGGACAGGGGACACTGAAGCTTTCTTT. It yields the protein CASSSRTGTGDTEAFF. Full variable domain (outside the CDR3, taken from reference TRBV5-1 and TRBJ1-1): KAGVTQTPRYLIKTRGQQVTLSCSPISGHRSVSWYQQTPGQGLQFLFEYFSETQRNKGNFPGRFSGRQFSNSRSEMNVSTLELGDSALYLCASSSRTGTGDTEAFFGQGTRLTVV.

This chain joins TRBV29-1 and TRBJ2-4; 8 nucleotides agree with TRBD1. Germline V CDR1 and CDR2: SQVTM, ANQGSEA. CDR3 size: 13 residues. The ends lost 7 bases at V and 3 bases at J; junction bases unmatched: 5. CDR3 coding DNA: TGCAGCGCACATACAGGGGGCAAAAACATTCAGTACTTC. Translated: CSAHTGGKNIQYF. Full variable domain (outside the CDR3, taken from reference TRBV29-1 and TRBJ2-4): SAVISQKPSRDICQRGTSLTIQCQVDSQVTMMFWYRQQPGQSLTLIATANQGSEATYESGFVIDKFPISRPNLTFSTLTVSNMSPEDSSIYLCSAHTGGKNIQYFGAGTRLSVL.

The gene calls are TRBV9 and TRBJ2-1, with 9 bases that match TRBD1. J gave up 8 bases and V 3 bases, and 9 bases lay outside the gene matches. CDR1 is SGDLS, CDR2 YYNGEE, per germline. The CDR3 totals 15 residues. The chain's CDR3 is CASSAFGTGLDEQFF. The CDR3 nucleotides are TGTGCCAGCAGCGCGTTCGGGACAGGGCTCGATGAGCAGTTCTTC.

This chain links TRBV4-2 with TRBJ1-2, with 8 bases matching TRBD1. Germline V gene lookup returns CDR1 LGHNA and CDR2 YNFKEQ. The CDR3 runs 15 residues. V gave up 7 bases and J gave up 2 bases; unmatched junction bases: 9. The CDR3 bases are TGTGCCAGCAAATTACTGGGACAGGCCAACTATGGCTACACCTTC. Its translation: CASKLLGQANYGYTF.

Written as DNA, the CDR3 is TGTGCCAGCAGCCCGATGAGGGTTTCTAATTCACCCCTCCACTTT. Translated, it gives CASSPMRVSNSPLHF. The chain uses TRBV7-8 and TRBJ1-6; D call uncertain. V lost 5 bases, J lost 6 bases, and 14 bases lay in between. CDR1 is SGHVS and CDR2 is FQNEAQ in the germline V gene. CDR3 size: 15 residues. The entire variable domain, with the rest obtained from reference TRBV7-8 and TRBJ1-6, is as follows: GAGVSQSPRYKVAKRGQDVALRCDPISGHVSLFWYQQALGQGPEFLTYFQNEAQLDKSGLPSDRFFAERPEGSVSTLKIQRTQQEDSAVYLCASSPMRVSNSPLHFGNGTRLTVT.

J is TRBJ1-1 and V is TRBV4-1; no firm D call. V was shortened by 1 base and J by 1 base, with 7 bases between the two germline ends. The CDR3 loop spans 14 amino acids. The germline CDR1 and CDR2 sequences are MGHRA and YSYEKL. The CDR3 DNA is TGCGCCAGCAGCCAAGTCTCGCGGAACACTGAAGCTTTCTTT. Its translation is CASSQVSRNTEAFF.

This chain connects TRBV19 to TRBJ1-1; 12 nucleotides match TRBD1. Germline V gene sequence: CDR1 LNHDA, CDR2 SQIVND (reference sequence). V shed 5 bases and J 4 bases; nucleotides not matched to a gene: 5. The length of the CDR3 is 15 residues. This CDR3 reads CASSFRDRGPTEAFF. CDR3 nucleotide sequence: TGTGCCAGTAGTTTCCGGGACAGGGGGCCCACTGAAGCTTTCTTT.